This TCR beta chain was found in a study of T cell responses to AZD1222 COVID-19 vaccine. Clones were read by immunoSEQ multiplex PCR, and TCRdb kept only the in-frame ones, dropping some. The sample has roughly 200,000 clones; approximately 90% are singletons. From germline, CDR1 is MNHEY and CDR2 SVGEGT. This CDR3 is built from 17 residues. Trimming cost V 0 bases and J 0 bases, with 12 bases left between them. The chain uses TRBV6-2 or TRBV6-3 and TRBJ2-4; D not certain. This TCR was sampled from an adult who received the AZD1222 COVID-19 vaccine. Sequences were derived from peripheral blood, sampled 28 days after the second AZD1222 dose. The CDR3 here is CASSYSQKELAKNIQYF. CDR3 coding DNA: TGTGCCAGCAGTTACTCCCAGAAGGAGTTAGCCAAAAACATTCAGTACTTC.